This T cell receptor (beta chain) was captured by sequencing in a study of human T cells and chemical hapten exposure. The CDR3 is 14 amino acids. Trimming took off 3 bases at V and 1 base at J, with 9 bases between the two ends. Germline V gives CDR1 MDHEN, CDR2 SYDVKM. About this clonotype itself: Antigen: not known.

Study results and limitations: Expanded TCRs grouped into significantly more large CDR3 similarity clusters than controls produced.

Noted time point: pre-sensitization, week 0. Treatment reported: therapeutic diphenylcyclopropenone sensitization with weekly scalp DPC. Each CDR3 protein gets one entry after TCRdb re-called the RACE reads with MiXCR. The sample has 95,000 to 150,000 distinct CDR3 sequences; roughly 13% are singletons. This clonotype was sampled from a woman under 30 with alopecia areata. Some clones in this sample may be carry-over from other donors' samples. This sample comprised whole blood, obtained in connection with sensitization to the hapten diphenylcyclopropenone (DPC). This chain joins TRBV28 and TRBJ1-1; D is undetermined. The CDR3 nucleotides read TGTGCCAGCAGTTTGCGAGGCGGGAACACTGAAGCTTTCTTT. Encoded protein: CASSLRGGNTEAFF.